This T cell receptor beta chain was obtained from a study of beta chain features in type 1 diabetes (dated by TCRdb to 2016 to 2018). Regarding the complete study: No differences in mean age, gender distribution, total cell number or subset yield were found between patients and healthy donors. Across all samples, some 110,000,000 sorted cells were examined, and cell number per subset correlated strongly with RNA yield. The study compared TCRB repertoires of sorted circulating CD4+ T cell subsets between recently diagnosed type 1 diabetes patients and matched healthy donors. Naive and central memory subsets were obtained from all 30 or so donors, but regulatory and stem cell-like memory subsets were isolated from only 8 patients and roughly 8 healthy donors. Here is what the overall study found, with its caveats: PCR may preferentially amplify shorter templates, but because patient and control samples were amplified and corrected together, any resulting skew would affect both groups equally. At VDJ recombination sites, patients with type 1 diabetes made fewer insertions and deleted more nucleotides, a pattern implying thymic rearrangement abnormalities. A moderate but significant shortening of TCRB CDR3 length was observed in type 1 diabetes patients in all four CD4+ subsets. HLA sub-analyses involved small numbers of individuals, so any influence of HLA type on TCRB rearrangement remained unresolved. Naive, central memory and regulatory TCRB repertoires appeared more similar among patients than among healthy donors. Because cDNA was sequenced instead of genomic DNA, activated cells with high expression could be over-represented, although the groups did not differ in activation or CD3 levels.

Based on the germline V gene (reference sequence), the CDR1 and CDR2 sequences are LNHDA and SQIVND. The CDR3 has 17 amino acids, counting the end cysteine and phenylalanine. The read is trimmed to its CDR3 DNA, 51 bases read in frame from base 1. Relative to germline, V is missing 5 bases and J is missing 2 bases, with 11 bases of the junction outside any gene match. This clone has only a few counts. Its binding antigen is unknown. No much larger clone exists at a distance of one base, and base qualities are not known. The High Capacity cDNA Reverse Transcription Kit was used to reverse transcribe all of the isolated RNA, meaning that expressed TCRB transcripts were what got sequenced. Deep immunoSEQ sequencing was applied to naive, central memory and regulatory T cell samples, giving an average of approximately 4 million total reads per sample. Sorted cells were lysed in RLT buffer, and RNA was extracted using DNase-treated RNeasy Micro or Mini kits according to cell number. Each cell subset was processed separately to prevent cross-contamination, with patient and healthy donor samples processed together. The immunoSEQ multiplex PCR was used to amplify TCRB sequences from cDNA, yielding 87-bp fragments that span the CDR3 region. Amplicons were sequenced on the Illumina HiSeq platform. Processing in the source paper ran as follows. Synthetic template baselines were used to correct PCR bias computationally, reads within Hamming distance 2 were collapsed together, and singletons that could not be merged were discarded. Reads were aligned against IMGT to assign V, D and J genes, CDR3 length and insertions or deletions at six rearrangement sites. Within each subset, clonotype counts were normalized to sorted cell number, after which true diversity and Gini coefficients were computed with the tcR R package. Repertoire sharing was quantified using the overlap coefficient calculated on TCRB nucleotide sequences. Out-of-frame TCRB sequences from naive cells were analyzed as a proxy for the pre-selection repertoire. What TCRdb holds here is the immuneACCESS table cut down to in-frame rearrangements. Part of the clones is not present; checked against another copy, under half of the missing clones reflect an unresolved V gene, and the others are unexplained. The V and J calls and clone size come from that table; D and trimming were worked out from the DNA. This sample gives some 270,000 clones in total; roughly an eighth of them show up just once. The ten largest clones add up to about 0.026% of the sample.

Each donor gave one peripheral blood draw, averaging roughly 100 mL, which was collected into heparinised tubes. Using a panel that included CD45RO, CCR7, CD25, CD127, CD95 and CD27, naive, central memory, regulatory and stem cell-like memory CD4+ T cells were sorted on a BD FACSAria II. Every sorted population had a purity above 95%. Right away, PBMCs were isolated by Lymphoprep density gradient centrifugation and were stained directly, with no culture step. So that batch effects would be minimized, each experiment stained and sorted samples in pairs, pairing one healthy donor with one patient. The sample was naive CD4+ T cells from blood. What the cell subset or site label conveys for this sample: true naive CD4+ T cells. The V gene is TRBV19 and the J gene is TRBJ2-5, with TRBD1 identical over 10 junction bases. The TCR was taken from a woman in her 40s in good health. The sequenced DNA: TGTGCCAGTAGTTCAGGACAGGGGGTTGAGGGTCAAGAGACCCAGTACTTC. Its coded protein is CASSSGQGVEGQETQYF.